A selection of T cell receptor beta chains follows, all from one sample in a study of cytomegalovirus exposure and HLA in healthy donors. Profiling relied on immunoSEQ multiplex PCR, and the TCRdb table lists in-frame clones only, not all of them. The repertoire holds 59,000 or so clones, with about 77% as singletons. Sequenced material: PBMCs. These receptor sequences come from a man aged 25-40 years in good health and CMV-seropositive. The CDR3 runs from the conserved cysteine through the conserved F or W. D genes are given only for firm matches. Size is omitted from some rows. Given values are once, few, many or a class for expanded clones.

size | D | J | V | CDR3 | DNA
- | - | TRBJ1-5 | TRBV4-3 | CASSQAPNQPQHF | TGCGCCAGCAGCCAAGCCCCAAATCAGCCCCAGCATTTT
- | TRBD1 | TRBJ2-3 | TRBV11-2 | CASSPRQGTSTDTQYF | TGTGCCAGCAGCCCACGACAGGGCACCAGCACAGATACGCAGTATTTT
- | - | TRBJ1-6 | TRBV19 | CASSSRANSPLHF | TGTGCCAGTAGTTCCAGGGCTAATTCACCCCTCCACTTT
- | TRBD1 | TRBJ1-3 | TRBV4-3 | CASSKDRAGNTIYF | TGCGCCAGCAGCAAAGACAGGGCTGGAAACACCATATATTTT
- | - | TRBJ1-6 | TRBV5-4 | CASRSGGYNSPLHF | TGTGCCAGCAGGTCGGGTGGGTATAATTCACCCCTCCACTTT
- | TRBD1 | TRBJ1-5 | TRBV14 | CASSQGPGQGAPQHF | TGTGCCAGCAGCCAAGGGCCGGGACAGGGGGCCCCCCAGCATTTT
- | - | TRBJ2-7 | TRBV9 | CASSTQGYEQYF | TGTGCCAGCAGCACGCAGGGCTACGAGCAGTACTTC
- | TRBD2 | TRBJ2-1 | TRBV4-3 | CASSPGLAGVDDEQFF | TGCGCCAGCAGTCCCGGACTAGCGGGGGTGGACGATGAGCAGTTCTTC
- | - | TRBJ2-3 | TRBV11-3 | CASSPLGGTDTQYF | TGTGCCAGCAGCCCACTAGGAGGCACAGATACGCAGTATTTT
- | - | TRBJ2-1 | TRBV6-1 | CASSERRQGIIEGGANNEQFF | TGTGCCAGCAGTGAAAGGAGGCAGGGGATAATTGAGGGGGGGGCCAACAATGAGCAGTTCTTC
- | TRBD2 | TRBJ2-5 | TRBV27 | CASSLYSRTSGGRETQYF | TGTGCCAGCAGTTTATATAGTAGGACTAGCGGGGGCCGGGAGACCCAGTACTTC
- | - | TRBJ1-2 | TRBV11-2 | CASSLGGLGYTF | TGTGCCAGCAGCTTAGGGGGGCTCGGCTACACCTTC
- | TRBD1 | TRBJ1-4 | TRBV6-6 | CASTSQGAREKLFF | TGTGCCAGCACCTCCCAGGGGGCCCGTGAAAAACTGTTTTTT
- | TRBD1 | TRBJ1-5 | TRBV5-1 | CASSYTGTGNQPQHF | TGCGCCAGCAGTTACACCGGGACAGGGAATCAGCCCCAGCATTTT
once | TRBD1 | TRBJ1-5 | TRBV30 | CAWSSRTGTSNQPQHF | TGTGCCTGGAGTTCAAGGACAGGGACGAGCAATCAGCCCCAGCATTTT
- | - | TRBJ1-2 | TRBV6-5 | CASRDLRGPVYGYTF | TGTGCCAGCAGGGATCTCAGGGGCCCCGTCTATGGCTACACCTTC
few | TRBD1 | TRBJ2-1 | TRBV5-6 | CASSLETGVNNEQFF | TGTGCCAGCAGCTTGGAGACAGGGGTCAACAATGAGCAGTTCTTC
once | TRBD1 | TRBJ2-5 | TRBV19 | CASSDRGRETQYF | TGTGCCAGTAGTGACAGGGGGCGAGAGACCCAGTACTTC
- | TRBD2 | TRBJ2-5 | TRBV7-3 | CASSLTTSETQYF | TGTGCCAGCAGCTTAACGACTAGCGAGACCCAGTACTTC
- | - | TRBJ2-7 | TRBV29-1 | CSVGWRGSSYEQYF | TGCAGCGTTGGGTGGCGGGGATCCTCCTACGAGCAGTACTTC
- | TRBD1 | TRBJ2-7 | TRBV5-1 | CASSLGQGYGLYEQYF | TGCGCCAGCAGCTTGGGACAGGGGTACGGCCTATACGAGCAGTACTTC
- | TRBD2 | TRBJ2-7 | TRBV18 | CASSPGGTRGTYEQYF | TGTGCCAGCTCACCGGGAGGGACTAGGGGGACCTACGAGCAGTACTTC
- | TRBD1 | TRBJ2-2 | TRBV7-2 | CASSPTGNLGELFF | TGTGCCAGCAGCCCGACAGGGAATCTCGGGGAGCTGTTTTTT
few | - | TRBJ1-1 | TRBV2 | CASGRDLNTEAFF | TGTGCCAGCGGGCGCGACCTGAACACTGAAGCTTTCTTT
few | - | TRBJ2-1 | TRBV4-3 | CASSQDQSLTRLGQFF | TGCGCCAGCAGCCAAGATCAGTCGCTGACTCGGCTTGGGCAGTTCTTC
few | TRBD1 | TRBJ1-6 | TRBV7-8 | CASSFTSQGQVNSPLHF | TGTGCCAGCAGCTTCACCTCCCAGGGACAGGTTAATTCACCCCTCCACTTT
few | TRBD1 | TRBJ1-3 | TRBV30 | CAWSVPGQGLNTIYF | TGTGCCTGGAGTGTCCCGGGACAGGGTCTAAACACCATATATTTT
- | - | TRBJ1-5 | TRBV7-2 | CASSLIAGNNQPQHF | TGTGCCAGCAGCTTAATTGCGGGTAACAATCAGCCCCAGCATTTT
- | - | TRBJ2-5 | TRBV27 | CASSPARAAQYF | TGTGCCAGCAGTCCAGCGCGGGCAGCGCAGTACTTC
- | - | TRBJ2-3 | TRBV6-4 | CASSWGGVTDTQYF | TGTGCCAGCAGTTGGGGAGGTGTCACAGATACGCAGTATTTT
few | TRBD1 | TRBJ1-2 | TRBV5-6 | CASSSQGGRGIDGYTF | TGTGCCAGCAGCTCCCAGGGGGGCAGGGGCATCGATGGCTACACCTTC
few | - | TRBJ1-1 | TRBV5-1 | CASSLGARNTEAFF | TGCGCCAGCAGCTTGGGGGCAAGGAACACTGAAGCTTTCTTT